The 2 T cell receptor beta chains presented below share a single source sample, sequenced in a study of OX40 agonist ivuxolimab in advanced cancers. Assay used: immunoSEQ multiplex PCR; TCRdb lists only in-frame clones, some missing. The sample lists approximately 44,000 clones, around 80% occurring once. This specimen consisted of CD4+ or CD8+ T cells sorted from blood, obtained in a trial of the OX40 agonist ivuxolimab. These receptors were collected from an adult with an advanced solid tumor such as melanoma, head and neck, liver or kidney cancer.

The chain carries TRBV28 and TRBJ2-2; 9 bases fit TRBD1. This CDR3 is built from 17 residues. Trimming cost V 3 bases and J 4 bases; bases outside gene matches: 9. The germline V gene encodes CDR1 MDHEN and CDR2 SYDVKM. Here the CDR3 reads CASSLGRDRVITGELFF. Here the CDR3 DNA reads TGTGCCAGCAGTTTGGGCCGGGACAGGGTTATCACCGGGGAGCTGTTTTTT.

The chain links TRBV27 to TRBJ2-1; 15 bases match TRBD2. The CDR3 is 16 residues long. V trimming: 3 bases; J trimming: 7 bases; junction bases outside the gene matches: 4. CDR1 is MNHEY, CDR2 SMNVEV, per germline (reference sequence). CDR3 nucleotides: TGTGCCAGCAGTTTCGGACTAGCGGGAGGGGAGAATGAGCAGTTCTTC. It encodes CASSFGLAGGENEQFF.